This TCR beta chain is drawn from a study of blood T cell repertoires in COVID-19. Background on the study: Samples came from the United States, Italy and Spain, spanning acute and convalescent COVID-19. From T cells, B-cell-depleted T cells, or PBMCs came the material, which was cDNA or gDNA.

Methods used by the authors: Using reference gene primer amplification, nucleated cell counts were estimated. TCRdb's table, derived via immunoSEQ multiplex PCR, lists solely in-frame clones and lacks some. V and J calls and clone size are as listed in that table; D and trimming were resolved from the DNA. The table includes some 110,000 clones, approximately 85% detected once. CDR1 and CDR2 from the germline V gene are SGHVS and FQNEAQ. Trimming left V 0 bases short and J 2 bases short, with 8 bases between. The CDR3 runs to 15 residues. Specimen: peripheral blood. The sequence was obtained from a man aged 40-50 years with acute or convalescent COVID-19. The chain employs TRBV7-8 and TRBJ1-5, with D possibly being TRBD1 (6 bases). The CDR3 bases are TGTGCCAGCAGCTTAGCGACAGGTCGCAATCAGCCCCAGCATTTT. Encoded protein: CASSLATGRNQPQHF.